A single sample gave rise to the 5 T cell receptor beta chains below, sequenced in a study of cytomegalovirus exposure and HLA in healthy donors. In the PCR, 60 Vbeta and 13 Jbeta primers were used. The data were produced by immunoSEQ multiplex PCR, yet TCRdb's version contains in-frame clones alone and is incomplete. The table lists roughly 200,000 clones, approximately 84% of them singletons. Material: PBMCs. The receptor source for this set is a female donor in good health and CMV-seronegative.

The genes are TRBV10-3 and TRBJ2-1; 8 bases fit TRBD2. The J segment lost 7 bases and the V segment lost 2 bases, leaving 7 bases of the junction unmatched. Germline assignment: CDR1 ENHRY and CDR2 SYGVKD. There are 15 residues in the CDR3. This chain's CDR3 is CAISERLAGGNEQFF. The CDR3 DNA is TGTGCCATCAGTGAGAGGCTAGCGGGCGGTAATGAGCAGTTCTTC.

The chain joins TRBV6-5 to TRBJ1-1; D is perhaps TRBD1 (5 bases). The CDR3 is 14 residues long. The ends were cut back, 9 bases at V and 0 bases at J, with 14 bases in the middle. The V gene's germline CDR1 is MNHEY and CDR2 SVGAGI. CDR3 nucleotide sequence: TGTGCCAGTGTCCCCGGGGGTCTGAACACTGAAGCTTTCTTT. Translating gives CASVPGGLNTEAFF.

This rearrangement joins TRBV6-1 to TRBJ1-2, with TRBD1 identical over 9 bases. The length of the CDR3 is 15 residues. The trim removed 7 bases at V and 0 bases at J, leaving 6 bases unmatched. In germline, CDR1 is MNHNS, CDR2 SASEGT. CDR3 sequence: CASTTDRGANYGYTF. Written as DNA, the CDR3 is TGTGCCAGCACCACTGACAGGGGGGCTAACTATGGCTACACCTTC.

The chain has TRBV7-8 and TRBJ2-5, with 10 bases identical to TRBD2. CDR1 and CDR2 (germline): SGHVS, FQNEAQ. V shed 3 bases, J shed 5 bases, and the junction held 9 bases outside the gene matches. This CDR3 is 16 amino acids long. The chain's CDR3 is CASSFPSGRAGETQYF. CDR3 DNA sequence: TGTGCCAGCAGCTTTCCGAGCGGGAGGGCGGGGGAGACCCAGTACTTC.

This clone was seen just once. V is TRBV30 and J is TRBJ2-7, with 9 bases lining up with TRBD1. This CDR3 contains 13 residues. V shed 5 bases and J 6 bases; nucleotides not matched to a gene: 8. Germline CDR1 and CDR2: GTSNPN and SVGIG (reference sequence). The CDR3 DNA follows: TGTGCCTGGGCGACAGGGGGGTTTCTCGAGCAGTACTTC. As protein: CAWATGGFLEQYF.